Presented here are 25 T cell receptor beta chains from one specimen sequenced in a study of vaccination effects on CD4 cells after COVID-19. Libraries were prepared by immunoSEQ multiplex PCR; TCRdb keeps only in-frame clonotypes and omits some of them. The repertoire holds tens of thousands of clones, with about four fifths as singletons. Antigen-specific CD4+ T cells were first expanded with viral peptide pools by the ViraFEST assay and only then sequenced. With roughly nine days of culture completed, CD4+ T cells were isolated. No vaccinee had earlier SARS-CoV-2 infection, and nucleocapsid antibodies were negative. Which antigens these TCRs recognize remains unknown. Sequencing was performed on CD4+ T cells from PBMCs cultured with SARS-CoV-2 spike peptides, taken before COVID-19 vaccination. The origin of the receptors is a human donor who received a COVID-19 vaccine.

The rearrangement joins TRBV28 to TRBJ1-2; no clear D gene. The germline V and J ends were trimmed by 6 bases and 8 bases, with 13 bases remaining between them. The CDR3 runs to 12 residues. CDR1 and CDR2 from the germline V gene are MDHEN and SYDVKM. CDR3 DNA sequence: TGTGCCAGCAGCCGTAGGCAGGTCGGCTACACCTTC. Protein sequence: CASSRRQVGYTF.

The V call is TRBV9, the J call TRBJ2-1; no definite D call. This CDR3 has 13 residues. Germline values: CDR1 SGDLS, CDR2 YYNGEE. V lost 0 bases, J lost 2 bases, and 3 bases lay in between. As DNA, the CDR3 is TGTGCCAGCAGCGTAGATCCCTACAATGAGCAGTTCTTC. Protein sequence: CASSVDPYNEQFF.

The chain is built from TRBV27 and TRBJ1-5; 8 nucleotides agree with TRBD1. Germline values: CDR1 MNHEY, CDR2 SMNVEV (reference sequence). This CDR3 spans 15 amino acids. J lost 2 bases, V lost 7 bases, and 7 bases had no gene match. The chain's CDR3 is CASTGQGGGNQPQHF. For the CDR3, the DNA is TGTGCCAGCACCGGACAGGGAGGGGGCAATCAGCCCCAGCATTTT.

In this sample, this clone turned up once. The rearrangement joins TRBV11-2 to TRBJ1-1, with 7 bases aligning to TRBD1. This CDR3 contains 13 residues. V shed 0 bases and J 8 bases; nucleotides not matched to a gene: 3. Germline V gives CDR1 SGHAT, CDR2 FQNNGV. The CDR3 sequence is CASSLERQGEAFF. In nucleotides, the CDR3 is TGTGCCAGCAGCTTAGAAAGACAGGGAGAAGCTTTCTTT.

This clone has just a few counts. The J gene is TRBJ1-1, the V gene TRBV14, with D possibly TRBD1 on 5 matching bases. Germline V gene sequence: CDR1 SGHDN, CDR2 FVKESK. Trimming left V 0 bases short and J 4 bases short, with 24 bases between. CDR3 length: 19 amino acids. The CDR3 is CASSQDWSTGRGVGTEAFF. CDR3 nucleotides: TGTGCCAGCAGCCAAGATTGGTCAACAGGTAGAGGAGTAGGCACTGAAGCTTTCTTT.

This clone was recorded once. This rearrangement joins TRBV28 to TRBJ2-1; TRBD2 agrees at 9 bases. The CDR3 totals 15 residues. Germline CDR1 reads MDHEN; CDR2 reads SYDVKM. V shed 10 bases and J 3 bases; nucleotides not matched to a gene: 10. The DNA for the CDR3 is TGTGCCACCCTCCCCGGGACTAGCAGCTACAATGAGCAGTTCTTC. It translates to CATLPGTSSYNEQFF. Based on the CDR3 plus reference TRBV28 and TRBJ2-1, the full variable domain is DVKVTQSSRYLVKRTGEKVFLECVQDMDHENMFWYRQDPGLGLRLIYFSYDVKMKEKGDIPEGYSVSREKKERFSLILESASTNQTSMYLCATLPGTSSYNEQFFGPGTRLTVL.

The rearrangement links TRBV27 to TRBJ1-1; a weak D match, TRBD1 (6 bases). This CDR3 has 13 residues. The germline gives CDR1 MNHEY, CDR2 SMNVEV (reference sequence). The ends were cut back, 4 bases at V and 7 bases at J, with 13 bases in the middle. This chain's CDR3 is CASSSPDSGEAFF. The CDR3 coding sequence is TGTGCCAGCAGTTCGCCGGACAGCGGTGAAGCTTTCTTT.

This clone is medium-sized. J is TRBJ2-5 and V is TRBV15; D remains unclear. Germline V CDR1 and CDR2: LNHNV, YYDKDF (reference sequence). Trimming stripped 0 bases from V and 5 bases from J, with 13 bases between. CDR3 length: 15 residues. CDR3 sequence (DNA): TGTGCCACCAGCAGAGATGGAGCAGTCTGGGAGACCCAGTACTTC. Encoded protein: CATSRDGAVWETQYF.

The chain joins TRBV4-2 to TRBJ2-2; 9 nucleotides match TRBD1. The length of the CDR3 is 14 residues. V was pared by 10 bases and J by 0 bases, with 3 bases of the junction left unmatched. Per the germline V gene, CDR1 is LGHNA and CDR2 is YNFKEQ. The CDR3 reads CATRQGANTGELFF. CDR3 nucleotides: TGTGCCACAAGACAGGGGGCGAACACCGGGGAGCTGTTTTTT.

This clone showed up just a few times. The CDR3: CASSFSQQETQYF. CDR3 bases: TGTGCCAGCAGTTTTTCTCAACAAGAGACCCAGTACTTC. The chain recombines TRBV27 with TRBJ2-5; no clear D. Germline values: CDR1 MNHEY, CDR2 SMNVEV (reference sequence). This CDR3 is built from 13 residues. V dropped 3 bases and J dropped 2 bases, with 7 bases sitting between them.

This clone has a handful of counts. The V and J genes are TRBV3-1 (or the pseudogene TRBV3-2) and TRBJ1-2, with D possibly TRBD1 on 6 matching bases. The CDR3 is 16 residues long. Germline CDR1 LGHDT, CDR2 YNNKEL (reference sequence). V was cut by 3 bases and J by 5 bases, with 19 bases left in between. As DNA, the CDR3 is TGTGCCAGCAGCCATGGTTTAACGTCGGACAGATATGGCTACACCTTC. Translating gives CASSHGLTSDRYGYTF.

The genes are TRBV6-5 and TRBJ2-7; tentatively, D is TRBD1 (5 bases). The CDR3 consists of 15 residues. The ends were cut back, 7 bases at V and 0 bases at J, with 16 bases in the middle. Per the germline V gene, CDR1 is MNHEY and CDR2 is SVGAGI. The CDR3 nucleotides read TGTGCCAGCAAGGGTTTTGGACAAAGCTCCTACGAGCAGTACTTC. Translating it yields CASKGFGQSSYEQYF.

V is TRBV5-4 and J is TRBJ2-7; D uncertain. The CDR3 is 14 amino acids. Between the trimmed V and J ends, which lost 2 bases and 5 bases, there was a span of 14 bases. CDR1 and CDR2 (germline): SGHNT, YYREEE (reference sequence). CDR3 residues: CASSFQLGVHEQYF. Written as DNA, the CDR3 is TGTGCCAGCAGCTTTCAGCTTGGGGTACACGAGCAGTACTTC. Filled out from reference TRBV5-4 and TRBJ2-7, the complete variable domain reads ETGVTQSPTHLIKTRGQQVTLRCSSQSGHNTVSWYQQALGQGPQFIFQYYREEENGRGNFPPRFSGLQFPNYSSELNVNALELDDSALYLCASSFQLGVHEQYFGPGTRLTVT.

This chain uses TRBV13 with TRBJ2-1; 9 bases map to TRBD1. Per the germline V gene, CDR1 is PRHDT and CDR2 is FYEKMQ (reference sequence). The ends lost 2 bases at V and 9 bases at J; junction bases unmatched: 11. The CDR3 spans 16 residues. In DNA, the CDR3 is TGTGCCAGCAGCTTAACCCTGACAGGGGGGTTTTCTGAGCAGTTCTTC. Encoded protein: CASSLTLTGGFSEQFF.

V is TRBV30 and J is TRBJ2-7, with a weak D call TRBD1 (5 bases). The V gene lost 3 bases and the J gene lost 3 bases, with 15 bases spanning the gap. This CDR3 is built from 14 residues. Germline V CDR1 and CDR2: GTSNPN, SVGIG (reference sequence). The CDR3 protein is CAWSARTLLYEQYF. In DNA, the CDR3 is TGTGCCTGGAGCGCTAGGACACTCCTCTACGAGCAGTACTTC.

The chain links TRBV10-2 to TRBJ2-1, with 9 bases identical to TRBD2. This CDR3 is 18 amino acids long. V lost 0 bases to trimming and J lost 4 bases; unmatched junction nucleotides: 10. Germline V gene data show CDR1 as WSHSY and CDR2 as SAAADI. CDR3 coding DNA: TGCGCCAGCAGTGAGTCTGGAGTAGCGGGGGACCCTTACAATGAGCAGTTCTTC. Translated: CASSESGVAGDPYNEQFF.

The V gene is TRBV29-1, the J gene TRBJ1-1; the D gene is possibly TRBD1 (5 bases). The CDR3 covers 13 residues. V was clipped by 1 base and J by 5 bases, with 11 bases between them. Looked up from germline, CDR1 is SQVTM and CDR2 is ANQGSEA. The DNA for the CDR3 is TGCAGCGTTGAAGTTGTCAGGGATACTGAAGCTTTCTTT. Amino acids: CSVEVVRDTEAFF.

This clone was observed a few times. The chain joins TRBV19 to TRBJ1-5; 7 positions agree with TRBD1. The junction had 8 bases not matched to a gene; V was cut back by 9 bases and J by 0 bases. The CDR3 covers 15 residues. The V gene's germline CDR1 is LNHDA and CDR2 SQIVND (reference sequence). The CDR3 DNA reads TGTGCCAGACTACGACAGGGACTTAGCAATCAGCCCCAGCATTTT. This encodes CARLRQGLSNQPQHF.

CDR3 region: CASSLNGETRYF. CDR3 sequence (DNA): TGTGCCAGCAGCTTAAATGGGGAGACGAGGTACTTC. The V gene is TRBV13, the J gene TRBJ2-7; D perhaps matches TRBD2 (5 bases). The germline V gene has CDR1 PRHDT and CDR2 FYEKMQ (reference sequence). The CDR3 consists of 12 residues. V was pared by 2 bases and J by 12 bases, with 14 bases between.

The chain joins TRBV19 to TRBJ2-1; 9 positions match TRBD1. J lost 4 bases, V lost 7 bases, and 8 bases had no gene match. The CDR3 length is 15 residues. Germline CDR1 is LNHDA and CDR2 is SQIVND (reference sequence). CDR3 in DNA: TGTGCCAGTACTCCGACCGGGACAGGGTACAATGAGCAGTTCTTC. Translated, it gives CASTPTGTGYNEQFF.

This clone was seen a few times. The chain joins TRBV30 to TRBJ2-2; D is uncertain. With 0 bases removed from V and 5 bases from J, the gap between germline ends came to 10 bases. Germline CDR1 GTSNPN, CDR2 SVGIG (reference sequence). The CDR3 sequence is 14 residues long. The CDR3 coding sequence is TGTGCCTGGAGTGTAGACGAAGGTACCGGGGAGCTGTTTTTT. This encodes CAWSVDEGTGELFF.

J is TRBJ1-5 and V is TRBV28; D not resolved. The germline V and J ends were trimmed by 6 bases and 2 bases, with 20 bases remaining between them. This CDR3 spans 17 amino acids. CDR1 MDHEN and CDR2 SYDVKM come from the germline V gene. CDR3 sequence (DNA): TGTGCCAGCAGCTCACCGGGCCCAGGATGGGGCAATCAGCCCCAGCATTTT. Its protein product is CASSSPGPGWGNQPQHF.

This clone was observed a handful of times. The chain has TRBV3-1 (or the pseudogene TRBV3-2) and TRBJ1-6; no clear D gene. CDR1 LGHDT and CDR2 YNNKEL come from the germline V gene (reference sequence). V lost 3 bases and J lost 10, with 16 bases in between. The CDR3 is 15 residues long. The CDR3 region is CASSQNGPRGSPLHF. The CDR3 DNA follows: TGTGCCAGCAGCCAGAACGGACCCCGAGGCTCACCCCTCCACTTT.

The rearrangement links TRBV4-1 to TRBJ1-5, with D perhaps TRBD1 (6 bases). This CDR3 contains 15 residues. The V gene's germline CDR1 is MGHRA and CDR2 YSYEKL. Between the trimmed V and J ends, which lost 0 bases and 6 bases, there was a span of 12 bases. The CDR3: CASSQEMGAGQPQHF. The DNA for the CDR3 is TGCGCCAGCAGCCAAGAGATGGGGGCGGGTCAGCCCCAGCATTTT.

This clone was observed a few times. The J gene is TRBJ1-4, the V gene TRBV6-6; 7 bases map to TRBD1. The CDR3 consists of 11 residues. J gave up 13 bases and V 5 bases, and 4 bases lay outside the gene matches. Germline CDR1 is MNHNY and CDR2 is SVGAGI (reference sequence). The CDR3 DNA is TGTGCCAGCAGTCCAGGGGGAACACTGTTTTTT. This gives the protein CASSPGGTLFF.